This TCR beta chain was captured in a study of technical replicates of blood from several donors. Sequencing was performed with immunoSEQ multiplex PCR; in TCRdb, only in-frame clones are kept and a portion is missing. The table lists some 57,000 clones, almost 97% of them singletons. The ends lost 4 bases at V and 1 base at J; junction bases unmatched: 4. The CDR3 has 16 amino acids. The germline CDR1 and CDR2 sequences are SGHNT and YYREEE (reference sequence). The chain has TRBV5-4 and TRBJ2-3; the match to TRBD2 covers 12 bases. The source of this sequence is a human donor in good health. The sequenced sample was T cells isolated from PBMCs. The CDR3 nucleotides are TGTGCCAGCAGCCCCCGACTAGCGGGGGGCACAGATACGCAGTATTTT. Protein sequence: CASSPRLAGGTDTQYF. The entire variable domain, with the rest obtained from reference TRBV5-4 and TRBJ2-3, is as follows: ETGVTQSPTHLIKTRGQQVTLRCSSQSGHNTVSWYQQALGQGPQFIFQYYREEENGRGNFPPRFSGLQFPNYSSELNVNALELDDSALYLCASSPRLAGGTDTQYFGPGTRLTVL.